This TCR beta chain was found in a study of shared clonotypes between healthy human individuals. General study points: In contrast to clonotypes shared by all four donors, non-shared clonotypes had lower generation probabilities.

Produced via immunoSEQ multiplex PCR; TCRdb's table is partial and in-frame only. Of about 1.1 million clones listed, around three quarters were seen once; the top ten hold about 0.89%. Remarks on this clone: What it binds is not known.

Looked up from germline, CDR1 is LNHDA and CDR2 is SQIVND (reference sequence). This CDR3 contains 14 residues. With 7 bases removed from V and 4 bases from J, the gap between germline ends came to 17 bases. Sequencing input: memory CD4+ T cells from PBMCs. Subset denoted: CD45RA-negative fraction. This rearrangement joins TRBV19 to TRBJ2-7; D may be TRBD1 or TRBD2 (5 bases each). The receptor was isolated from a man aged 18 to 29 in good health. Some clones in this sample may be carry-over from other donors' samples. In nucleotides, the CDR3 is TGTGCCAGTACTAAAGGAGCAGGGAGATACGAGCAGTACTTC. It encodes CASTKGAGRYEQYF.